The clone carrying this T cell receptor (beta chain) was seen more than once but under ten times. The sample is drawn from a study of T-cell reconstitution after alpha-beta-depleted transplantation in children. TCRbeta library preparation incorporated unique molecular identifiers. MiXCR, run by TCRdb on the PCR reads, gives a single entry per CDR3 protein. The data contain about 500,000 distinct CDR3 sequences, roughly 10% of them seen just once; the ten biggest clones take up 14%. Losses at the gene ends were 9 bases for V and 5 bases for J; bases not matched to a gene: 8. The CDR3 has 13 residues. CDR1 and CDR2 (germline): ENHRY, SYGVKD.

This receptor was identified in a female patient aged 2-15 years who had a stem cell transplant for aplastic anemia, so the T cells may come from the graft donor. The chain recombines TRBV10-3 with TRBJ1-1; 8 nucleotides match TRBD1. The sample consisted of PBMCs, mostly from graft donor cells, taken 180 days after TCRalphabeta/CD19-depleted stem cell transplant. CDR3 DNA: TGTGCCATAGAGACAGGGGAGGGAACTGAAGCTTTCTTT. This gives the protein CAIETGEGTEAFF.